Shown below are 19 T cell receptor beta chains from a single sample sequenced in a study of blood T cell repertoires in COVID-19. Here immunoSEQ multiplex PCR was the method, and the copy in TCRdb shows in-frame clones only, minus some. In the table there are under 200,000 clones, 86% of which are singletons. Sequencing was done on a sample of peripheral blood. These TCRs come from a man between 18 and 29 years old with acute or convalescent COVID-19.

The V gene is TRBV7-6, the J gene TRBJ2-2; weak D call: TRBD1 (5 bases). The V end lost 2 bases, the J end lost 7 bases, and 8 bases lay between the germline ends. Germline V lookup: CDR1 SGHVS, CDR2 FNYEAQ. The CDR3 spans 13 residues. CDR3 in amino acids: CASSLTGYGELFF. In DNA form, the CDR3 reads TGTGCCAGCAGCTTAACAGGCTACGGGGAGCTGTTTTTT.

This chain connects TRBV5-4 to TRBJ1-1; D gene uncertain. The V end lost 6 bases, the J end lost 2 bases, and 26 bases lay between the germline ends. The CDR3 runs 18 residues. CDR1 is SGHNT, CDR2 YYREEE, per germline (reference sequence). The CDR3 DNA reads TGTGCCAGCACCCGCCGTGACTTGAACCCATTCCCCAACACTGAAGCTTTCTTT. This sequence encodes CASTRRDLNPFPNTEAFF.

The V and J genes are TRBV5-4 and TRBJ1-2, with 10 bases fitting TRBD1. Germline V lookup: CDR1 SGHNT, CDR2 YYREEE (reference sequence). V shed 3 bases and J 7 bases; nucleotides not matched to a gene: 6. The CDR3 sequence is 14 residues long. CDR3 residues: CASSYDRGRGGYTF. The CDR3 DNA follows: TGTGCCAGCAGCTACGACAGGGGGCGCGGTGGCTACACCTTC. Full variable domain (missing parts from reference TRBV5-4 and TRBJ1-2): ETGVTQSPTHLIKTRGQQVTLRCSSQSGHNTVSWYQQALGQGPQFIFQYYREEENGRGNFPPRFSGLQFPNYSSELNVNALELDDSALYLCASSYDRGRGGYTFGSGTRLTVV.

V usage is TRBV18 and J usage is TRBJ2-3, with D perhaps TRBD1 (5 bases). Trimming removed 4 bases at V and 8 bases at J, with 22 bases between. The CDR3 loop spans 16 amino acids. In germline, CDR1 is KGHSH, CDR2 LQKENI. The CDR3 sequence: CASSLIPTERGVTQYF. The CDR3 region has the DNA TGTGCCAGCTCACTAATTCCGACAGAAAGAGGTGTTACGCAGTATTTT.

CDR3: CASTPVQGVLETQYF. The DNA of the CDR3 is TGCGCCAGCACTCCCGTGCAGGGGGTATTAGAGACCCAGTACTTC. V gene TRBV5-1 combines with J gene TRBJ2-5, with 7 nucleotides matching TRBD1. CDR1 and CDR2 from the germline V gene are SGHRS and YFSETQ. The CDR3 sequence is 15 residues long. The trim removed 6 bases at V and 4 bases at J, leaving 12 bases unmatched.

This clone was found once. The chain combines TRBV11-2 with TRBJ1-2, with 10 nucleotides matching TRBD1. This CDR3 comprises 15 residues. Unmatched junction bases numbered 10, after V lost 5 bases and J lost 7 bases. From germline, CDR1 is SGHAT and CDR2 FQNNGV. The CDR3 spells CASSPRPDRGRGYTF. The CDR3 bases are TGTGCCAGCAGCCCAAGACCCGACAGGGGGCGTGGCTACACCTTC.

This chain links TRBV5-4 with TRBJ2-2, with 11 positions matching TRBD2. There are 17 residues in the CDR3. Germline V gives CDR1 SGHNT, CDR2 YYREEE (reference sequence). J gave up 4 bases and V 0 bases, and 5 bases lay outside the gene matches. Here the CDR3 DNA reads TGTGCCAGCAGCTTGGCCCTAGCGGGGGGTCCCACCGGGGAGCTGTTTTTT. Encoded protein: CASSLALAGGPTGELFF.

The chain is built from TRBV7-2 and TRBJ2-1, with 11 bases aligning to TRBD2. Germline CDR1 and CDR2: SGHTA and FQGNSA. The CDR3 runs to 19 residues. V dropped 1 base and J dropped 0; count of bases not matched to a gene: 8. CDR3 sequence: CASSLVAGGPYSSYNEQFF. CDR3 coding DNA: TGTGCCAGCAGCTTAGTAGCGGGGGGGCCTTACAGCTCCTACAATGAGCAGTTCTTC.

V is TRBV18 and J is TRBJ2-7, with 7 positions matching TRBD1. Germline assignment: CDR1 KGHSH and CDR2 LQKENI. V dropped 4 bases and J dropped 2; count of bases not matched to a gene: 2. This CDR3 spans 13 amino acids. CDR3 in amino acids: CASSRQGAYEQYV. The CDR3 bases are TGTGCCAGCTCACGGCAGGGGGCCTACGAGCAGTACGTC.

The table lists this clone with a count of one. This chain links TRBV7-3 with TRBJ2-2, with 8 bases identical to TRBD1. This CDR3 has 17 amino acids. Trimming removed 6 bases from V and 3 bases from J; junction bases left unmatched: 12. Looked up from germline, CDR1 is SGHTA and CDR2 is FQGTGA. CDR3 residues: CASSRTVNRGDTGELFF. CDR3 coding DNA: TGTGCCAGCAGTCGAACAGTGAACAGGGGGGACACCGGGGAGCTGTTTTTT.

This chain links TRBV25-1 with TRBJ1-2; D gene uncertain. V was cut by 1 base and J by 4 bases, with 13 bases left in between. The CDR3 spans 15 residues. Germline V gene sequence: CDR1 MGHDK, CDR2 SYGVNS. CDR3 sequence: CASSESVSRGYGYTF. The DNA of the CDR3 is TGTGCCAGCAGTGAATCGGTCAGTCGGGGCTATGGCTACACCTTC.

The chain combines TRBV30 with TRBJ2-3; TRBD2 aligns across 9 bases. Germline CDR1 and CDR2: GTSNPN and SVGIG (reference sequence). J gave up 4 bases and V 3 bases, and 14 bases lay outside the gene matches. This CDR3 has 17 residues. This chain's CDR3 is CAWSGPGTSYPADTQYF. CDR3 coding DNA: TGTGCCTGGAGCGGACCCGGGACTAGCTACCCCGCAGATACGCAGTATTTT.

The rearrangement links TRBV2 to TRBJ1-6; D gene ambiguous. This CDR3 contains 17 residues. The V end lost 0 bases, the J end lost 4 bases, and 13 bases lay between the germline ends. Germline V CDR1 and CDR2: SNHLY, FYNNEI. DNA for the CDR3: TGTGCCAGCAGTGAAGCGCCCCCTCGAGTTTATAATTCACCCCTCCACTTT. Translating gives CASSEAPPRVYNSPLHF.

The gene calls are TRBV5-5 and TRBJ2-7; 9 nucleotides agree with TRBD1. Germline-derived CDR1 and CDR2 are SGHKS and YYEKEE (reference sequence). CDR3 length equals 14 residues. V was clipped by 3 bases and J by 2 bases; unmatched bases: 3. The CDR3 region has the DNA TGTGCCAGCAGCTCCGGGACAGGGACCTACGAGCAGTACGTC. Residues: CASSSGTGTYEQYV.

A word on this clone: The DNA is omitted, as the CDR3 cannot be located on it reliably, and the CDR3 follows TCRdb's listing. The CDR3 sequence: CASILGWMAGATEAFF. This chain uses TRBV5-8 with TRBJ1-1; TRBD1 reflects the table's D call only, with no check against the DNA. Including both end residues, the CDR3 is 16 amino acids long. From germline, CDR1 is SGHTS and CDR2 YDEGEE.

The CDR3 reads CASSPISGQGSYGYTF. In DNA form, the CDR3 reads TGTGCCAGCTCACCTATATCGGGACAGGGAAGCTATGGCTACACCTTC. The rearrangement joins TRBV18 to TRBJ1-2; 9 bases fit TRBD1. Germline V gene sequence: CDR1 KGHSH, CDR2 LQKENI. The trim removed 3 bases at V and 4 bases at J, leaving 9 bases unmatched. The CDR3 consists of 16 residues.

The gene calls are TRBV19 and TRBJ2-3; 9 nucleotides agree with TRBD2. Germline V gene sequence: CDR1 LNHDA, CDR2 SQIVND (reference sequence). CDR3 length: 19 amino acids. Germline trimming cut 3 bases from V and 4 bases from J; bases unmatched to any gene: 17. CDR3 amino acids: CASSIIRRGLALVPDTQYF. CDR3 bases: TGTGCCAGTAGTATTATTCGTCGGGGACTAGCTTTAGTCCCAGATACGCAGTATTTT.

This clone was counted a single time. This chain links TRBV7-9 with TRBJ1-3; 7 nucleotides match TRBD1. Trimming at V came to 5 bases and at J to 3 bases, leaving 4 bases not matched to a gene. CDR1 and CDR2 from the germline V gene are SEHNR and FQNEAQ (reference sequence). The CDR3 length is 14 residues. The CDR3 protein is CASSRRQGGNTIYF. The CDR3 nucleotides are TGTGCCAGCAGCCGCAGACAGGGTGGAAACACCATATATTTT.

The V gene is TRBV6-1, the J gene TRBJ1-1; D is undetermined. This CDR3 spans 15 amino acids. Trimming cost V 1 base and J 1 base, with 10 bases left between them. CDR1 and CDR2 (germline): MNHNS, SASEGT. For the CDR3, the DNA is TGTGCCAGCAGTGAAGGGAGGACCGGGAACACTGAAGCTTTCTTT. It specifies CASSEGRTGNTEAFF.